This T cell receptor (beta chain) was observed in a study of OX40 agonist ivuxolimab in advanced cancers. Study as a whole: Ivuxolimab, which patients received intravenously every 2 weeks, was dosed at 0.01 to 10 mg/kg.

Trimming cost V 6 bases and J 1 base, with 10 bases left between them. Germline values: CDR1 SEHNR, CDR2 FQNEAQ (reference sequence). CDR3 length: 13 amino acids. Whole-study findings and limits: The antigen specificity of the peripheral T cells (those that were expanded) was not determined. Compared with others, partial responders at 0.1-3.0 mg/kg displayed clonal expansion among the lowest. The mean number of expanded clones was higher in CD8+ T cells than in CD4+.

Sequencing used immunoSEQ multiplex PCR; TCRdb keeps in-frame clones, though not all of them. The sample has over 70,000 clones, 85% to 90% seen once. Details on this clone: The antigen is unknown.

This sample comprised CD4+ or CD8+ T cells sorted from blood, obtained in a trial of the OX40 agonist ivuxolimab. The rearrangement links TRBV7-9 to TRBJ2-7; TRBD2 is a possible D gene (6 bases). The receptor was isolated from an adult with an advanced solid tumor such as melanoma, head and neck, liver or kidney cancer. The CDR3: CASRRDGSYEQYF. The CDR3 DNA sequence: TGTGCCAGCAGGCGGGACGGGTCCTACGAGCAGTACTTC. Variable domain in full (rest from reference TRBV7-9 and TRBJ2-7): DTGVSQNPRHKITKRGQNVTFRCDPISEHNRLYWYRQTLGQGPEFLTYFQNEAQLEKSRLLSDRFSAERPKGSFSTLEIQRTEQGDSAMYLCASRRDGSYEQYFGPGTRLTVT.